The present entry profiles one T cell receptor beta chain with its context. Its matching antigen is unknown. The CDR3 is made up of 14 amino acids. Trimming took 3 bases from V and 1 from J, leaving 9 bases between them. The germline CDR1 and CDR2 sequences are SEHNR and FQNEAQ (reference sequence). The data were obtained in a study of blood T cells in healthy people across ages. Study summary: In model experiments, template switching was able to capture about one barcoded beta molecule for every two T cells that were present.

Using a J-beta primer mix together with a sample-barcoded 5' primer, a second PCR was run for roughly 7 to 12 cycles. TCRdb called the 5' RACE reads again in MiXCR, with one record for every CDR3 protein. The table includes about 380,000 distinct CDR3 sequences, roughly half detected once. Each individual donor underwent a draw of ten milliliters of peripheral blood. The authors isolated at least 6.5 million PBMCs per sample. Whole-study results and caveats: It was the long-lived donors that had more naive CD4+ cells and higher diversity than aged donors.

The sequenced sample was blood. The rearrangement links TRBV7-9 to TRBJ2-5, with D uncertain. The clonotype comes from a man in his fifties or sixties in good health. CDR3 bases: TGTGCCAGCAGCTTCTTAGGGTTCCAAGAGACCCAGTACTTC. Translated, it gives CASSFLGFQETQYF.